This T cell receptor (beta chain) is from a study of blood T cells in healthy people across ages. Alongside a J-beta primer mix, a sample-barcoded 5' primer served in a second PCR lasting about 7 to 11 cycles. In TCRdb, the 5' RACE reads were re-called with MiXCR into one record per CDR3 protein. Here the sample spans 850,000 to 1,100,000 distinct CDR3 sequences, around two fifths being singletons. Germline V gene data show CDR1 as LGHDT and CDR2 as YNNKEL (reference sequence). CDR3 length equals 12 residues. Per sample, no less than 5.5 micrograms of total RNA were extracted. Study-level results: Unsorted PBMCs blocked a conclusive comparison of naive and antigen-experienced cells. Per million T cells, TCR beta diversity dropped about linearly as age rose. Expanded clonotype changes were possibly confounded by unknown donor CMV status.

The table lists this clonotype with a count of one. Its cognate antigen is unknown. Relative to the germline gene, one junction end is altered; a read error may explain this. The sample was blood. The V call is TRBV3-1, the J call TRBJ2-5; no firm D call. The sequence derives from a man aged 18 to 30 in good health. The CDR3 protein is CANSHIQETQYF. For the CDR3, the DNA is TGTGCCAACAGCCATATCCAGGAGACCCAGTACTTC.